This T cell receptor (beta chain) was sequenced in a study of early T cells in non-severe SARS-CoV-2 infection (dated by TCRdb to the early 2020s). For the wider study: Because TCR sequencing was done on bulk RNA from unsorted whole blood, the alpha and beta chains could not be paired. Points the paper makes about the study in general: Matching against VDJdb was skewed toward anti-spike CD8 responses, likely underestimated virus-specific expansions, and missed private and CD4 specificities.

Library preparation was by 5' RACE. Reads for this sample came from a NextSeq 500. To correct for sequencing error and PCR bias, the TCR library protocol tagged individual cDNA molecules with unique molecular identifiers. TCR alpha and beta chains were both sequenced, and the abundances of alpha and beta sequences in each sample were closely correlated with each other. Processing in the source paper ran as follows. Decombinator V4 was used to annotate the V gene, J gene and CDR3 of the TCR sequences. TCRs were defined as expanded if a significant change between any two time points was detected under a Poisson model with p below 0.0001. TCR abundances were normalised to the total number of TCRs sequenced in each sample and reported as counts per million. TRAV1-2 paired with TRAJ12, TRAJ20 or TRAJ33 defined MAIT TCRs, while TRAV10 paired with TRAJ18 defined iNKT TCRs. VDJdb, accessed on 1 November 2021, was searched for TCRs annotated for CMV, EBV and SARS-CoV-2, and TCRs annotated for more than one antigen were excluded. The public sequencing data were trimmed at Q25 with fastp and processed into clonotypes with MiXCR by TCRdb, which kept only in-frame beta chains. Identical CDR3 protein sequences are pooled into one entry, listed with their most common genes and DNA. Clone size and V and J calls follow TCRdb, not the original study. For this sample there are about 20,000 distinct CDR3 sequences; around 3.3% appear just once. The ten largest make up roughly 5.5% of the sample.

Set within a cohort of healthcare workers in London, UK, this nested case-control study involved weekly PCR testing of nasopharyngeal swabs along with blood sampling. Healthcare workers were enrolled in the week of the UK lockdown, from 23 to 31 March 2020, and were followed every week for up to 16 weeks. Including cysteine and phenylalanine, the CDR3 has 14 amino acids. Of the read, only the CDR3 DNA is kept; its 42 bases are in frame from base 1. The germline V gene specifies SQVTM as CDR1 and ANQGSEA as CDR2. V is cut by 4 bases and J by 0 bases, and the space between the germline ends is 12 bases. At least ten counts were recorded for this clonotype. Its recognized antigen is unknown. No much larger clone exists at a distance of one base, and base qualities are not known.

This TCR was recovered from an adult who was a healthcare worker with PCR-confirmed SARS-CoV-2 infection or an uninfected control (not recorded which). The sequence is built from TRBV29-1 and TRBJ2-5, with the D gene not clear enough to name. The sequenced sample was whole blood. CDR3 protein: CSVVVPIYQETQYF. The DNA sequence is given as TGCAGCGTTGTGGTGCCAATATACCAAGAGACCCAGTACTTC.